The 21 T cell receptor beta chains given below trace back to one sample, sequenced in a study of cytomegalovirus exposure and HLA in healthy donors. TCRdb's copy holds only in-frame clones and misses some; the assay was immunoSEQ multiplex PCR. The table records under 250,000 clones, around 90% of them present only once. Sequencing was carried out using PBMCs. These receptors came from a woman between 18 and 30 years old in good health and CMV-seropositive.

This chain's CDR3 is CASSSSPQRALSYEQYF. In DNA, the CDR3 is TGTGCCAGCAGTTCTAGTCCACAGAGGGCCCTTTCCTACGAGCAGTACTTC. V usage is TRBV28 and J usage is TRBJ2-7, with D possibly TRBD2 on 5 matching bases. The V and J ends lost 4 bases and 1 base respectively, with 20 bases between them. CDR3 size: 17 residues. Germline V lookup: CDR1 MDHEN, CDR2 SYDVKM. The variable domain in full, completed from reference TRBV28 and TRBJ2-7, reads DVKVTQSSRYLVKRTGEKVFLECVQDMDHENMFWYRQDPGLGLRLIYFSYDVKMKEKGDIPEGYSVSREKKERFSLILESASTNQTSMYLCASSSSPQRALSYEQYFGPGTRLTVT.

This clone was observed a single time. This chain links TRBV11-2 with TRBJ2-3, with 13 bases that match TRBD2. The CDR3 is 17 residues long. Trimming at V came to 5 bases and at J to 4 bases, leaving 9 bases not matched to a gene. Germline assignment: CDR1 SGHAT and CDR2 FQNNGV. CDR3 sequence: CASSRRTSGSMSDTQYF. In nucleotides, the CDR3 is TGTGCCAGCAGCCGTCGGACTAGCGGGAGTATGTCAGATACGCAGTATTTT. Using reference TRBV11-2 and TRBJ2-3 for the parts outside the CDR3, the full variable domain is EAGVAQSPRYKIIEKRQSVAFWCNPISGHATLYWYQQILGQGPKLLIQFQNNGVVDDSQLPKDRFSAERLKGVDSTLKIQPAKLEDSAVYLCASSRRTSGSMSDTQYFGPGTRLTVL.

V is TRBV5-8 and J is TRBJ1-2, with D unclear. Germline CDR1 and CDR2: SGHTS and YDEGEE. CDR3 size: 14 residues. V was trimmed by 7 bases and J by 1 base, leaving 14 bases between them. This CDR3 reads CASGAGLLNYGYTF. The CDR3, as DNA: TGTGCCAGCGGAGCCGGCCTCCTTAACTATGGCTACACCTTC.

The chain joins TRBV7-9 to TRBJ1-4; TRBD1 might be the D (5 bases). Germline values: CDR1 SEHNR, CDR2 FQNEAQ (reference sequence). The CDR3 is 18 residues long. V lost 8 bases to trimming and J lost 0 bases, with 22 bases between them. The CDR3: CASATGDLGFATNEKLFF. Written as DNA, the CDR3 is TGTGCCAGCGCTACTGGGGACTTAGGTTTCGCAACTAATGAAAAACTGTTTTTT.

In this sample, this clone turned up a few times. This sequence joins TRBV19 and TRBJ2-7, with TRBD2 identical over 7 bases. This CDR3 has 15 amino acids. Germline CDR1 and CDR2: LNHDA and SQIVND (reference sequence). V trimming: 3 bases; J trimming: 0 bases; junction bases outside the gene matches: 5. The CDR3 loop is CASSISGTLSYEQYF. The DNA of the CDR3 is TGTGCCAGTAGTATCAGCGGGACCCTCTCCTACGAGCAGTACTTC.

The chain joins TRBV10-3 to TRBJ2-2, with 7 bases matching TRBD2. The V gene end was trimmed by 7 bases and the J gene end by 7 bases; junction bases not matched to a gene: 6. This CDR3 spans 13 amino acids. CDR1 and CDR2 (germline): ENHRY, SYGVKD. In DNA form, the CDR3 reads TGTGCCATCAAAACTAGCGTCGACGGGGAGCTGTTTTTT. This gives the protein CAIKTSVDGELFF.

The chain couples TRBV10-3 to TRBJ1-5; D unclear. Germline CDR1 is ENHRY and CDR2 is SYGVKD. The CDR3 is 15 residues long. Trimming took 0 bases from V and 2 from J, leaving 8 bases between them. The chain's CDR3 is CAISESGVGNQPQHF. CDR3 bases: TGTGCCATCAGTGAGTCCGGGGTGGGCAATCAGCCCCAGCATTTT.

V gene TRBV2 combines with J gene TRBJ2-1; TRBD2 matches at 10 bases. J was trimmed by 7 bases and V by 2 bases; bases with no gene match: 5. The germline V gene has CDR1 SNHLY and CDR2 FYNNEI. The CDR3 spans 15 residues. In DNA, the CDR3 is TGTGCCAGCAGTGAAATAGCGGGAGGTGTAAATGAGCAGTTCTTC. It translates to CASSEIAGGVNEQFF.

This clone was seen just once. The CDR3 sequence is CASSAPSPSRYNEQFF. DNA of the CDR3: TGCGCCAGCAGCGCCCCATCCCCATCTAGGTACAATGAGCAGTTCTTC. The V and J genes are TRBV5-1 and TRBJ2-1; no clear D. The ends were cut back, 4 bases at V and 4 bases at J, with 18 bases in the middle. The CDR3 is made up of 16 amino acids. Germline V gene lookup returns CDR1 SGHRS and CDR2 YFSETQ.

The J gene is TRBJ1-3, the V gene TRBV11-3; D not resolved. V was trimmed by 5 bases and J by 3 bases, leaving 8 bases between them. CDR3 size: 13 residues. Germline V gene sequence: CDR1 SGHNT, CDR2 YENEEA. Here the CDR3 DNA reads TGTGCCAGCAGCGGCAGTTTTGGAAACACCATATATTTT. Translating it yields CASSGSFGNTIYF. The full variable domain, rest sourced from reference TRBV11-3 and TRBJ1-3, is EAGVVQSPRYKIIEKKQPVAFWCNPISGHNTLYWYLQNLGQGPELLIRYENEEAVDDSQLPKDRFSAERLKGVDSTLKIQPAELGDSAVYLCASSGSFGNTIYFGEGSWLTVV.

The chain links TRBV7-6 to TRBJ2-1, with 7 bases fitting TRBD1. The germline V gene has CDR1 SGHVS and CDR2 FNYEAQ. The CDR3 sequence is 16 residues long. V lost 2 bases to trimming and J lost 7 bases; unmatched junction nucleotides: 11. CDR3 coding DNA: TGTGCCAGCAGCTTACCGGGGACAGATGGGGCTAATGAGCAGTTCTTC. Translating gives CASSLPGTDGANEQFF. Together with reference TRBV7-6 and TRBJ2-1, the CDR3 gives the full variable domain: GAGVSQSPRYKVTKRGQDVALRCDPISGHVSLYWYRQALGQGPEFLTYFNYEAQQDKSGLPNDRFSAERPEGSISTLTIQRTEQRDSAMYRCASSLPGTDGANEQFFGPGTRLTVL.

This rearrangement joins TRBV4-2 to TRBJ2-5; 10 bases align to TRBD2. The germline V gene encodes CDR1 LGHNA and CDR2 YNFKEQ. The CDR3 sequence is 15 residues long. J was trimmed by 4 bases and V by 4 bases; bases with no gene match: 6. CDR3 protein: CASSRLAGEGETQYF. The DNA of the CDR3 is TGTGCCAGCAGCCGCCTAGCGGGGGAGGGAGAGACCCAGTACTTC.

The chain employs TRBV5-1 and TRBJ2-7, with D possibly matching TRBD2 (5 bases). The length of the CDR3 is 15 residues. V was cut by 0 bases and J by 4 bases, with 14 bases left in between. Per germline, CDR1 SGHRS and CDR2 YFSETQ. This CDR3 is CASSLGEGRFYEQYF. The DNA of the CDR3 is TGCGCCAGCAGCTTGGGAGAGGGTAGGTTTTACGAGCAGTACTTC.

The V gene is TRBV30, the J gene TRBJ2-2, with D perhaps matching TRBD1 (6 bases). CDR1 and CDR2 from the germline V gene are GTSNPN and SVGIG (reference sequence). CDR3 length: 16 residues. The V end lost 2 bases, the J end lost 0 bases, and 13 bases lay between the germline ends. The CDR3 DNA is TGTGCCTGGAGTTTACCTCGGACAGCGAACACCGGGGAGCTGTTTTTT. Amino acid sequence: CAWSLPRTANTGELFF.

V gene TRBV5-1 combines with J gene TRBJ2-1; 10 bases line up with TRBD2. Germline V gene sequence: CDR1 SGHRS, CDR2 YFSETQ. V shed 5 bases, J shed 7 bases, and the junction held 6 bases outside the gene matches. The CDR3 runs 14 residues. As DNA, the CDR3 is TGCGCCAGCAGAGCGGGAGGGGGAATGAATGAGCAGTTCTTC. It encodes CASRAGGGMNEQFF.

The chain employs TRBV5-6 and TRBJ2-1; 12 bases agree with TRBD2. Germline CDR1 and CDR2: SGHDT and YYEEEE. With V trimmed by 3 bases and J by 4 bases, 2 bases remained unmatched. CDR3 size: 15 residues. DNA for the CDR3: TGTGCCAGCAGCTCCGGACTAGCGGGATACAATGAGCAGTTCTTC. Its translation: CASSSGLAGYNEQFF.

The CDR3 is CASSSPAAGYNEQFF. The DNA for the CDR3 is TGTGCCAGCAGTTCCCCCGCGGCAGGGTACAATGAGCAGTTCTTC. V usage is TRBV27 and J usage is TRBJ2-1, with D possibly being TRBD1 (5 bases). This CDR3 contains 15 residues. Germline-derived CDR1 and CDR2 are MNHEY and SMNVEV (reference sequence). The V end was cut by 4 bases, the J end by 4 bases, with 14 bases between.

CDR3 coding DNA: TGCGCCAGCAGCCAGGGGGGCTATGGCTACACCTTC. As protein: CASSQGGYGYTF. V usage is TRBV5-1 and J usage is TRBJ1-2; TRBD1 matches at 7 bases. Germline CDR1 SGHRS, CDR2 YFSETQ. The CDR3 contains 12 residues. V was clipped by 4 bases and J by 4 bases; unmatched bases: 1. The full variable domain, rest sourced from reference TRBV5-1 and TRBJ1-2, is KAGVTQTPRYLIKTRGQQVTLSCSPISGHRSVSWYQQTPGQGLQFLFEYFSETQRNKGNFPGRFSGRQFSNSRSEMNVSTLELGDSALYLCASSQGGYGYTFGSGTRLTVV.

This chain joins TRBV9 and TRBJ2-5, with D unclear. The CDR3 is 14 amino acids. Per the germline V gene, CDR1 is SGDLS and CDR2 is YYNGEE. Trimming took off 0 bases at V and 3 bases at J, with 9 bases between the two ends. This CDR3 is CASSVGGAEETQYF. In DNA form, the CDR3 reads TGTGCCAGCAGCGTAGGAGGAGCCGAAGAGACCCAGTACTTC.

The rearrangement joins TRBV27 to TRBJ2-1, with 7 positions matching TRBD1. The germline V gene encodes CDR1 MNHEY and CDR2 SMNVEV (reference sequence). V dropped 2 bases and J dropped 3; count of bases not matched to a gene: 1. The CDR3 loop spans 14 amino acids. CDR3 DNA: TGTGCCAGCAGTTTAGCAGGGGGCTACAATGAGCAGTTCTTC. This translates into CASSLAGGYNEQFF.

The chain combines TRBV28 with TRBJ2-3, with D unresolved. CDR3 length: 12 residues. CDR1 is MDHEN and CDR2 is SYDVKM in the germline V gene. V lost 3 bases and J lost 4, with 5 bases in between. The CDR3 protein is CASSFEPDTQYF. DNA of the CDR3: TGTGCCAGCAGTTTTGAGCCAGATACGCAGTATTTT. The full variable domain, with the rest looked up from reference TRBV28 and TRBJ2-3, is DVKVTQSSRYLVKRTGEKVFLECVQDMDHENMFWYRQDPGLGLRLIYFSYDVKMKEKGDIPEGYSVSREKKERFSLILESASTNQTSMYLCASSFEPDTQYFGPGTRLTVL.